This T cell receptor beta chain was observed in a study of T cells in Graves' hyperthyroidism and ophthalmopathy. This clonotype showed up many times. Clinical symptoms, serum thyroxine, TRAb, thyroid ultrasound and orbital computed tomography established diagnosis. From RNA transcripts, TCR beta CDR3 regions were amplified. The study used the HTBI primer set for a first-round RT-PCR of the TCR CDR3. One entry per CDR3 protein, called by TCRdb with MiXCR from the multiplex PCR reads. The table shows just over 550,000 distinct CDR3 sequences, with more than 45% occurring only once. This CDR3 is 14 amino acids long. With V trimmed by 4 bases and J by 4 bases, 6 bases remained unmatched. Germline lookup yields CDR1 ENHRY and CDR2 SYGVKD.

The clonotype comes from a woman under 30 with Graves' hyperthyroidism. The genes are TRBV10-3 and TRBJ2-7; 8 positions match TRBD1. The sequencing input was peripheral blood or thyroid tissue (not recorded which). This CDR3 reads CAISAATGGYEQYF. In DNA, the CDR3 is TGTGCCATCAGTGCCGCCACAGGGGGTTACGAGCAGTACTTC.